These 5 T cell receptor beta chains came from one sample sequenced in a study of blood T cell repertoires in COVID-19. The assay was immunoSEQ multiplex PCR, and TCRdb's table has in-frame clones only and misses some. The sample records approximately 360,000 clones, 90% being singletons. Sequencing was performed on peripheral blood. These receptors came from a young man with active or convalescent COVID-19.

This rearrangement joins TRBV28 to TRBJ2-1, with 7 bases aligning to TRBD2. CDR3 length: 17 residues. Germline V gene sequence: CDR1 MDHEN, CDR2 SYDVKM. The J segment lost 1 base and the V segment lost 5 bases, leaving 11 bases of the junction unmatched. The CDR3 DNA sequence: TGTGCCAGCAGTGGAGGTTGGGCGGGAGCGTCCTACAATGAGCAGTTCTTC. It encodes CASSGGWAGASYNEQFF.

This clone appeared a few times. Relative to the germline gene, one junction end is altered; a read error may explain this. The chain is built from TRBV6-5 and TRBJ2-6; weak D call: TRBD1 (5 bases). Germline lookup yields CDR1 MNHEY and CDR2 SVGAGI. The CDR3 contains 13 residues. The DNA for the CDR3 is TGTGCCAGCGTGTACTCTGGGGCCAACGTGCTGACTTTC. Translated, it gives CASVYSGANVLTF.

The V gene is TRBV2, the J gene TRBJ1-2, with 8 nucleotides matching TRBD1. V gave up 6 bases and J gave up 3 bases; unmatched junction bases: 6. The CDR3 is 14 residues long. From germline, CDR1 is SNHLY and CDR2 FYNNEI. The CDR3 is CASREQGGDYGYTF. CDR3 nucleotide sequence: TGTGCCAGCAGGGAACAGGGGGGAGACTATGGCTACACCTTC.

This sequence joins TRBV28 and TRBJ2-1; 9 bases fit TRBD2. The CDR3 sequence is 16 residues long. Per the germline V gene, CDR1 is MDHEN and CDR2 is SYDVKM. With 1 base clipped from V and 2 bases from J, the junction kept 3 bases outside the gene matches. CDR3 amino acids: CASSLLRGGTYNEQFF. CDR3 in DNA: TGTGCCAGCAGTTTATTGCGGGGGGGAACCTACAATGAGCAGTTCTTC.

The chain couples TRBV7-9 to TRBJ1-2, with a tentative D call TRBD1 (6 bases). From germline, CDR1 is SEHNR and CDR2 FQNEAQ (reference sequence). The length of the CDR3 is 15 residues. Trimming cost V 5 bases and J 6 bases, with 19 bases left between them. CDR3 sequence (DNA): TGTGCCAGCAGCCACCCGGCAGGGGAAAGTAATGGCTACACCTTC. Translated: CASSHPAGESNGYTF.